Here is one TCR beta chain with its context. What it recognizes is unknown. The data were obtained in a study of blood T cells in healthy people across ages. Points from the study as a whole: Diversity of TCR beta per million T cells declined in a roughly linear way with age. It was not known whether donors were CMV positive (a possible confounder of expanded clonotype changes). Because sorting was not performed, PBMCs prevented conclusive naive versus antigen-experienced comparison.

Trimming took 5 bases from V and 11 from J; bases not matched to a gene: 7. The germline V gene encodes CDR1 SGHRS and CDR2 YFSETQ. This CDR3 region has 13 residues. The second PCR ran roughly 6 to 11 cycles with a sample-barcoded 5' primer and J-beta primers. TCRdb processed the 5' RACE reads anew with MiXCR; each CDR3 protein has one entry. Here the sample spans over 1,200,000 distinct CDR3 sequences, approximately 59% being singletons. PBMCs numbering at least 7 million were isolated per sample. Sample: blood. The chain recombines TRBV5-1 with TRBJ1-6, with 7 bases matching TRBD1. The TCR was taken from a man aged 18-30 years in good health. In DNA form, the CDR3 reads TGCGCCAGCAGTAGACAGGGTTCTCCACCCCTCCACTTT. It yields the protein CASSRQGSPPLHF.